This paragraph reports one T cell receptor (beta chain). What it binds is not known. This sample was included in a study of multiple sclerosis patients with progressive multifocal leukoencephalopathy. Study-wide findings and caveats: PML-onset expanded TRB clones were detectable before and during natalizumab therapy. The findings' link to JC virus versus immunocompromise remained uncertain.

Repertoires were generated with immunoSEQ multiplex PCR, while TCRdb's copy carries only in-frame clones and drops some. The sample includes some 30,000 clones, 88% seen only once; the top ten take approximately 1%. Documented time point: before natalizumab initiation. T0 refers to blood drawn before natalizumab was first infused. The CDR3 runs 15 residues. J is TRBJ2-1 and V is TRBV21-1; the D call in the table, TRBD2, was not verified against the DNA. TRBV21-1 is noted as a pseudogene. The sequencing input was PBMCs. The sequence was obtained from a human donor with multiple sclerosis. In DNA form, the CDR3 reads TGTGCCAGCAGCAAACGGATAGCGGGGGTGCGCGAGCAGTTCTTC. Encoded protein: CASSKRIAGVREQFF.